This entry lists 3 T cell receptor beta chains sequenced from one sample in a study of OX40 agonist ivuxolimab in advanced cancers. Sequenced by immunoSEQ multiplex PCR; TCRdb stores in-frame clones only, minus some. The top ten clones hold about 11% of a sample with approximately 71,000 clones, around four fifths of them seen once. Here the sequenced sample was CD4+ or CD8+ T cells sorted from blood, taken in a trial of the OX40 agonist ivuxolimab. The receptors originated from an adult with an advanced solid tumor such as melanoma, head and neck, liver or kidney cancer.

The chain is built from TRBV29-1 and TRBJ2-3; 13 nucleotides line up with TRBD2. Germline V gene lookup returns CDR1 SQVTM and CDR2 ANQGSEA. The CDR3 runs 17 residues. J gave up 3 bases and V 0 bases, and 6 bases lay outside the gene matches. CDR3 protein: CSVEELAGGYQTDTQYF. CDR3 sequence (DNA): TGCAGCGTTGAAGAACTAGCGGGAGGGTATCAAACAGATACGCAGTATTTT.

The V gene is TRBV7-9, the J gene TRBJ2-1; D unresolved. Per germline, CDR1 SEHNR and CDR2 FQNEAQ (reference sequence). The germline V and J ends were trimmed by 2 bases and 3 bases, with 11 bases remaining between them. This CDR3 is 15 amino acids long. The CDR3 nucleotides read TGTGCCAGCAGCTTAATGGGTCTTAACTACAATGAGCAGTTCTTC. Encoded protein: CASSLMGLNYNEQFF. Looking up the rest from reference TRBV7-9 and TRBJ2-1 gives the full variable domain: DTGVSQNPRHKITKRGQNVTFRCDPISEHNRLYWYRQTLGQGPEFLTYFQNEAQLEKSRLLSDRFSAERPKGSFSTLEIQRTEQGDSAMYLCASSLMGLNYNEQFFGPGTRLTVL.

The J gene is TRBJ1-2, the V gene TRBV6-5, with 7 bases identical to TRBD1. CDR1 MNHEY and CDR2 SVGAGI come from the germline V gene. CDR3 length: 12 residues. After removal of 6 bases from V and 4 bases from J, the junction contained 2 bases not matched to a gene. The chain's CDR3 is CASSDRAYGYTF. The CDR3, as DNA: TGTGCCAGCAGCGACAGGGCCTATGGCTACACCTTC.